Sequencing of this T cell receptor beta chain was carried out in a study of blood T cell repertoires in COVID-19. Across the whole study: Acute and convalescent COVID-19 samples came from the United States, Italy and Spain. From T cells, B-cell-depleted T cells, or PBMCs came the material, which was cDNA or gDNA.

Germline CDR1 reads SGHTA; CDR2 reads FQGTGA. This CDR3 contains 14 residues. V was pared by 4 bases and J by 3 bases, with 2 bases of the junction left unmatched. The authors' processing: Reference gene primer amplification gave estimated nucleated cell counts. Libraries were prepared by immunoSEQ multiplex PCR; TCRdb keeps only in-frame clonotypes and omits some of them. From that table come the V and J calls and clone size; the DNA was used to work out D and trimming. The repertoire consists of roughly 250,000 clones, with more than 70% occurring once and the leading ten covering roughly 8.6%. This chain joins TRBV7-3 and TRBJ2-4; 8 nucleotides align to TRBD1. The source material was peripheral blood. The sequence was collected from a man between 40 and 49 years old with active or convalescent COVID-19. Here the CDR3 DNA reads TGTGCCAGCAGCTCCGGGACAGGCAAAAACATTCAGTACTTC. This translates into CASSSGTGKNIQYF.